This T cell receptor beta chain was sequenced for a study of early stage breast cancer tumors. Trimming left V 4 bases short and J 8 bases short, with 20 bases between. The CDR3 loop spans 15 amino acids. Method: immunoSEQ multiplex PCR; TCRdb's copy keeps in-frame clones and lacks some. This table has thousands of clones, nearly 75% appearing once. Sequenced: normal breast tissue next to the tumor. V gene TRBV23-1 combines with J gene TRBJ1-2, with D uncertain. TRBV23-1 is treated as an ORF (open reading frame) with a function not yet certain. The TCR originated in a person aged 40 to 49 with breast cancer. The CDR3 sequence is CASSLPRWRADGYTF. The CDR3 region has the DNA TGCGCCAGCAGTCTCCCGCGGTGGAGGGCAGACGGCTACACCTTC.